The 20 T cell receptor beta chains reported below all come from one sample, sequenced in a study of OX40 agonist ivuxolimab in advanced cancers. Sequencing used immunoSEQ multiplex PCR; TCRdb keeps in-frame clones, though not all of them. The sample holds approximately 97,000 clones, around 85% seen once. Sequenced material: CD4+ or CD8+ T cells sorted from blood, taken in a trial of the OX40 agonist ivuxolimab. Source of these receptors: an adult with an advanced solid tumor such as melanoma, head and neck, liver or kidney cancer.

The rearrangement uses TRBV30 and TRBJ1-1; possible D gene TRBD1, 6 bases. The germline gives CDR1 GTSNPN, CDR2 SVGIG (reference sequence). The CDR3 is made up of 14 amino acids. The V end was cut by 3 bases, the J end by 3 bases, with 14 bases between. The CDR3 DNA reads as TGTGCCTGGAGATTCAGGGGCCCTTACACTGAAGCTTTCTTT. Its translation: CAWRFRGPYTEAFF.

This clone was seen a few times. J is TRBJ1-5 and V is TRBV12-5; 9 bases are shared with TRBD1. The CDR3 length is 14 residues. The germline CDR1 and CDR2 sequences are LGHNT and FRNRAP. V lost 4 bases and J lost 7; bases outside the gene matches: 5. The CDR3 here is CASGSGQGNQPQHF. The CDR3 DNA reads as TGTGCTAGTGGTTCTGGACAGGGGAACCAGCCCCAGCATTTT. The full variable domain, its missing parts supplied by reference TRBV12-5 and TRBJ1-5, is DARVTQTPRHKVTEMGQEVTMRCQPILGHNTVFWYRQTMMQGLELLAYFRNRAPLDDSGMPKDRFSAEMPDATLATLKIQPSEPRDSAVYFCASGSGQGNQPQHFGDGTRLSIL.

The V call is TRBV4-2, the J call TRBJ2-5, with TRBD1 identical over 7 bases. CDR3 length: 13 amino acids. With 4 bases clipped from V and 4 bases from J, the junction kept 3 bases outside the gene matches. In germline, CDR1 is LGHNA, CDR2 YNFKEQ. CDR3 region: CASSLNRGETQYF. DNA for the CDR3: TGTGCCAGCAGCCTGAACAGGGGAGAGACCCAGTACTTC.

This chain joins TRBV5-1 and TRBJ1-5; 10 bases line up with TRBD1. With 3 bases clipped from V and 9 bases from J, the junction kept 6 bases outside the gene matches. The length of the CDR3 is 14 residues. The germline V gene encodes CDR1 SGHRS and CDR2 YFSETQ. CDR3 nucleotides: TGCGCCAGCAGCTCGGGACAGGGGATAGGGCCCCAGCATTTT. Protein: CASSSGQGIGPQHF.

The chain uses TRBV29-1 and TRBJ1-2, with D possibly being TRBD1 (6 bases). Germline CDR1 and CDR2: SQVTM and ANQGSEA. V dropped 5 bases and J dropped 4 bases, with 11 bases sitting between them. The length of the CDR3 is 12 residues. The CDR3 region has the DNA TGCAGCGTTTCGACAGGTTCCTATGGCTACACCTTC. It encodes CSVSTGSYGYTF.

This clone occurred once. The CDR3 is CASSPTSPGPGELFF. CDR3 bases: TGTGCCAGCTCACCAACCAGCCCCGGGCCCGGGGAGCTGTTTTTT. The V gene is TRBV18, the J gene TRBJ2-2; D uncertain. V lost 2 bases, J lost 6 bases, and 13 bases lay in between. This CDR3 has 15 residues. Germline V gene lookup returns CDR1 KGHSH and CDR2 LQKENI.

Of note for this clone: Relative to the germline gene, one junction end is altered; a read error may explain this. The rearrangement joins TRBV11-3 to TRBJ2-1; 8 bases match TRBD2. This CDR3 contains 13 residues. The germline V gene has CDR1 SGHNT and CDR2 YENEEA. CDR3 in amino acids: CASSPEGLVGKIF. The CDR3 DNA follows: TGTGCCAGCAGCCCAGAGGGACTAGTCGGAAAAATCTTC.

V usage is TRBV11-2 and J usage is TRBJ2-3; tentative D call: TRBD2 (5 bases). Trimming cost V 5 bases and J 0 bases, with 15 bases left between them. The V gene's germline CDR1 is SGHAT and CDR2 FQNNGV. The CDR3 has 16 residues. The DNA of the CDR3 is TGTGCCAGCAGCGCGGGCTCCTGGGCTAGCACAGATACGCAGTATTTT. Translating it yields CASSAGSWASTDTQYF.

As regards this clone: This same CDR3 is encoded by further DNA sequences in the sample. The chain uses TRBV5-1 and TRBJ1-2, with TRBD1 matching 8 bases. Germline-derived CDR1 and CDR2 are SGHRS and YFSETQ. V lost 4 bases, J lost 2 bases, and 4 bases stayed unmatched. The CDR3 length is 14 residues. CDR3 bases: TGCGCCAGCAGCCCTGGACAGGGAAACTATGGCTACACCTTC. Protein: CASSPGQGNYGYTF. The full variable domain, its missing parts supplied by reference TRBV5-1 and TRBJ1-2, is KAGVTQTPRYLIKTRGQQVTLSCSPISGHRSVSWYQQTPGQGLQFLFEYFSETQRNKGNFPGRFSGRQFSNSRSEMNVSTLELGDSALYLCASSPGQGNYGYTFGSGTRLTVV.

CDR3 protein: CSVGRGQGAYGYTF. In DNA, the CDR3 is TGCAGCGTTGGCCGGGGACAGGGGGCCTATGGCTACACCTTC. The chain links TRBV29-1 to TRBJ1-2; 12 bases line up with TRBD1. Germline V gene lookup returns CDR1 SQVTM and CDR2 ANQGSEA. This CDR3 spans 14 amino acids. J was trimmed by 4 bases and V by 4 bases; bases with no gene match: 4.

This clone was seen a few times. V gene TRBV7-6 combines with J gene TRBJ2-6, with a weak D call TRBD2 (5 bases). V dropped 2 bases and J dropped 4 bases, with 6 bases sitting between them. From germline, CDR1 is SGHVS and CDR2 FNYEAQ. The CDR3 covers 14 residues. The CDR3 region is CASSLLAGANVLTF. In DNA form, the CDR3 reads TGTGCCAGCAGCTTATTAGCGGGGGCCAACGTCCTGACTTTC.

The chain uses TRBV6-1 and TRBJ2-7; maybe TRBD1 (5 bases). Trimming pared 4 bases from V and 0 bases from J, leaving 7 bases between. The CDR3 extends over 13 amino acids. Germline V lookup: CDR1 MNHNS, CDR2 SASEGT. The CDR3 reads CASSAGYSYEQYF. Here the CDR3 DNA reads TGTGCCAGCAGTGCAGGGTACTCCTACGAGCAGTACTTC.

The rearrangement joins TRBV9 to TRBJ1-1; 9 nucleotides align to TRBD1. Trimming cost V 0 bases and J 3 bases; bases outside gene matches: 6. CDR1 SGDLS and CDR2 YYNGEE come from the germline V gene. The CDR3 totals 16 residues. CDR3: CASSVGGQGGYTEAFF. CDR3 nucleotide sequence: TGTGCCAGCAGCGTAGGGGGACAGGGAGGATACACTGAAGCTTTCTTT.

In this sample, this clone turned up a few times. The rearrangement joins TRBV7-9 to TRBJ1-3; TRBD1 is a possible D gene (5 bases). The V end lost 1 base, the J end lost 5 bases, and 9 bases lay between the germline ends. This CDR3 has 14 residues. Germline V gene data show CDR1 as SEHNR and CDR2 as FQNEAQ (reference sequence). CDR3 nucleotides: TGTGCCAGCAGCTTAGAACCAGGGAGAAACACCATATATTTT. Its protein is CASSLEPGRNTIYF. Filled out from reference TRBV7-9 and TRBJ1-3, the complete variable domain reads DTGVSQNPRHKITKRGQNVTFRCDPISEHNRLYWYRQTLGQGPEFLTYFQNEAQLEKSRLLSDRFSAERPKGSFSTLEIQRTEQGDSAMYLCASSLEPGRNTIYFGEGSWLTVV.

The V gene is TRBV7-2, the J gene TRBJ2-1, with D maybe TRBD1 (5 bases). The CDR3 is 15 residues long. Trimming removed 1 base at V and 0 bases at J, with 7 bases between. Germline-derived CDR1 and CDR2 are SGHTA and FQGNSA. The DNA of the CDR3 is TGTGCCAGCAGCTTAGAAGACAGCTCCTACAATGAGCAGTTCTTC. Residues: CASSLEDSSYNEQFF.

The chain combines TRBV7-8 with TRBJ2-2; 7 bases map to TRBD1. The V segment lost 4 bases and the J segment 5 bases; nucleotides outside the gene matches: 4. Germline CDR1 SGHVS, CDR2 FQNEAQ. This CDR3 has 14 amino acids. The CDR3 DNA reads TGTGCCAGCAGCTCCGGGACAGCGACCGGGGAGCTGTTTTTT. Its translation: CASSSGTATGELFF.

This rearrangement joins TRBV9 to TRBJ2-1, with 7 bases matching TRBD2. The CDR3 is 16 amino acids. Per germline, CDR1 SGDLS and CDR2 YYNGEE. V trimming: 2 bases; J trimming: 8 bases; junction bases outside the gene matches: 13. The chain's CDR3 is CASSVARGSGVDEQFF. CDR3 nucleotide sequence: TGTGCCAGCAGCGTGGCTCGAGGGAGCGGGGTTGATGAGCAGTTCTTC.

The chain has TRBV11-3 and TRBJ2-1; D is perhaps TRBD1 (6 bases). The CDR3 has 15 amino acids. V gave up 4 bases and J gave up 5 bases, with 15 bases separating them. From germline, CDR1 is SGHNT and CDR2 YENEEA. CDR3 nucleotide sequence: TGTGCCAGCAGCTCCTTTACCCAGGGGCACAATGAGCAGTTCTTC. Protein sequence: CASSSFTQGHNEQFF.

This sequence joins TRBV7-9 and TRBJ2-5, with 8 bases aligning to TRBD1. The CDR3 loop spans 17 amino acids. V trimming: 4 bases; J trimming: 4 bases; junction bases outside the gene matches: 14. Germline assignment: CDR1 SEHNR and CDR2 FQNEAQ (reference sequence). As DNA, the CDR3 is TGTGCCAGCAGCTCTACCGACAGGGGAGTTTTTACAGAGACCCAGTACTTC. As protein: CASSSTDRGVFTETQYF.

The chain joins TRBV5-1 to TRBJ1-1; D gene ambiguous. Trimming shortened V by 4 bases and J by 1 base, and 20 bases separated the two germline ends. The V gene's germline CDR1 is SGHRS and CDR2 YFSETQ. The CDR3 length is 17 residues. CDR3 residues: CASSQGPAGIGNTEAFF. The CDR3 coding sequence is TGCGCCAGCAGCCAAGGGCCGGCGGGTATTGGGAACACTGAAGCTTTCTTT.